This record covers a single T cell receptor (beta chain). This specimen comes from a study of T cell responses to AZD1222 COVID-19 vaccine. The CDR3 covers 15 residues. V was cut by 4 bases and J by 3 bases, with 16 bases left in between. TCRdb keeps only in-frame clones here, not all; method: immunoSEQ multiplex PCR. Of around 120,000 clones listed, roughly 90% were seen once; the top ten hold roughly 9.8%. The chain has TRBV5-3 and TRBJ1-1, with TRBD1 as a possible D gene (6 bases). TRBV5-3 is recorded as an ORF, its role being uncertain. Sequenced material: peripheral blood, taken on day 0 of AZD1222 vaccination. The clonotype originates from an adult in good health. The CDR3 spells CARSGDLRTDTEAFF. The DNA for the CDR3 is TGTGCCAGAAGCGGGGACCTCAGGACAGACACTGAAGCTTTCTTT.